These T cell receptor beta chains were read from a single sample in a study of blood T cell repertoires in COVID-19. Clones were sequenced by immunoSEQ multiplex PCR, and TCRdb holds only the in-frame ones, with some missing. The sample gives approximately 110,000 clones, about 76% of which show up once; just under 20% is in the top ten. Sample: peripheral blood. These TCRs come from a woman in her 70s with acute or convalescent COVID-19. The CDR3 runs from the conserved cysteine through the conserved F or W. The D gene is left open where the match is weak. The size field is filled for only some rows; it gives once, few, many or a size class.

size	V	D	J	CDR3	DNA
.	TRBV6-5	TRBD2	TRBJ2-5	CASRGGETQYF	TGTGCCAGCAGGGGGGGGGAGACCCAGTACTTC
.	TRBV5-1	TRBD1	TRBJ2-5	CASSLGTAQETQYF	TGCGCCAGCAGCCTAGGGACAGCCCAAGAGACCCAGTACTTC
.	TRBV25-1	.	TRBJ2-3	CASSVHQGTDTQYF	TGTGCCAGCAGTGTTCACCAGGGAACAGATACGCAGTATTTT
.	TRBV6-5	TRBD1	TRBJ2-7	CASKIRTGGSYEQYF	TGTGCCAGCAAGATCAGGACAGGGGGATCCTACGAGCAGTACTTC
.	TRBV2	.	TRBJ1-4	CASSEAKGFDGEKLFF	TGTGCCAGCAGTGAAGCAAAGGGGTTTGATGGAGAAAAACTGTTTTTT
.	TRBV6-4	.	TRBJ1-1	CASSETWNTEAFF	TGTGCCAGCAGCGAGACATGGAACACTGAAGCTTTCTTT
.	TRBV11-1	.	TRBJ2-2	CASTSGTGELFF	TGTGCCAGCACCTCGGGCACCGGGGAGCTGTTTTTT
.	TRBV5-1	TRBD1	TRBJ1-3	CASSTTGPVGNTIYF	TGCGCCAGCAGCACGACAGGGCCAGTCGGTAACACCATATATTTT
.	TRBV19	TRBD1	TRBJ2-7	CASSMGRGLGEQYF	TGTGCCAGTAGTATGGGCAGGGGGCTGGGGGAGCAGTACTTC
.	TRBV13	TRBD1	TRBJ1-1	CASRGRWTGSNTEAFF	TGTGCCAGCAGGGGCCGTTGGACAGGGAGTAACACTGAAGCTTTCTTT
.	TRBV7-2	.	TRBJ1-5	CASRVGRDSNQPQHF	TGTGCCAGCAGGGTTGGACGGGATAGCAATCAGCCCCAGCATTTT
few	TRBV4-3	.	TRBJ2-3	CASSQAYTDTQYF	TGCGCCAGCAGCCAAGCTTACACAGATACGCAGTATTTT
.	TRBV7-2	TRBD1	TRBJ2-7	CASSSDRGSYEQYF	TGTGCCAGCAGCTCGGACAGGGGAAGCTACGAGCAGTACTTC
many	TRBV6-5	TRBD1	TRBJ1-3	CASSSPDRGGGNTIYF	TGTGCCAGCAGTTCCCCGGACAGGGGTGGCGGAAACACCATATATTTT
.	TRBV27	.	TRBJ2-7	CASSLYSGYEQYF	TGTGCCAGCAGTTTATACTCGGGATACGAGCAGTACTTC
once	TRBV5-1	.	TRBJ1-2	CASSLALGRGIDGYTF	TGCGCCAGCAGCTTGGCCTTGGGCAGGGGAATAGATGGCTACACCTTC
.	TRBV6-5	.	TRBJ2-2	CASSQDYTGELFF	TGTGCCAGCAGCCAGGACTACACCGGGGAGCTGTTTTTT
many	TRBV2	.	TRBJ1-1	CASSGQMNTEAFF	TGTGCCAGCAGTGGACAGATGAACACTGAAGCTTTCTTT
.	TRBV6-2/TRBV6-3	.	TRBJ2-7	CASSYSQVTEQYF	TGTGCCAGCAGTTACTCCCAGGTTACCGAGCAGTACTTC
.	TRBV10-1	TRBD1	TRBJ1-1	CATKQGLNTEAFF	TGCGCCACCAAACAGGGGTTGAACACTGAAGCTTTCTTT